These 32 T cell receptor beta chains came from one sample sequenced in a study of CD8+ T cells in alopecia areata. Treatment meaning: oral pan-JAK inhibitor, 5-10 mg twice daily. Following RNA extraction, reverse transcription yielded cDNA that acted as the sequencing template. Profiling relied on immunoSEQ multiplex PCR, and the TCRdb table lists in-frame clones only, not all of them. This sample yields 120,000 or so clones, of which roughly 55% are seen a single time; more than 5.5% belongs to the top ten. The material sequenced was CD4+ T cells sorted from blood, taken at week 4, from a patient treated with tofacitinib. Receptors originate from a human donor with alopecia areata.

The chain has TRBV4-2 and TRBJ2-2; no definite D call. CDR1 is LGHNA, CDR2 YNFKEQ, per germline. The V and J ends lost 1 base and 7 bases respectively, with 13 bases between them. The CDR3 has 15 residues. CDR3 nucleotide sequence: TGTGCCAGCAGCCAAGGCGGACGTGAGAGCGGGGAGCTGTTTTTT. It is translated as CASSQGGRESGELFF.

The rearrangement joins TRBV2 to TRBJ2-7, with 9 bases matching TRBD1. Per the germline V gene, CDR1 is SNHLY and CDR2 is FYNNEI. The ends lost 1 base at V and 5 bases at J; junction bases unmatched: 3. The CDR3 extends over 14 amino acids. DNA of the CDR3: TGTGCCAGCAGTGAAGTGGACAGGGGCCACGAGCAGTACTTC. Its translation: CASSEVDRGHEQYF.

The chain joins TRBV9 to TRBJ2-5; 11 bases align to TRBD2. The CDR3 spans 15 residues. V trimming: 3 bases; J trimming: 4 bases; junction bases outside the gene matches: 5. Germline-derived CDR1 and CDR2 are SGDLS and YYNGEE. The CDR3 DNA reads as TGTGCCAGCAGCGGAGTAGCGGGGGGGCCAGAGACCCAGTACTTC. Amino acids: CASSGVAGGPETQYF.

The chain links TRBV29-1 to TRBJ1-1; weak D call: TRBD1 (5 bases). Trimming shortened V by 1 base and J by 3 bases, and 9 bases separated the two germline ends. CDR1 is SQVTM and CDR2 is ANQGSEA in the germline V gene. CDR3 size: 13 residues. CDR3 nucleotide sequence: TGCAGCGTTGAAGTTGGGGGGGACACTGAAGCTTTCTTT. Its protein product is CSVEVGGDTEAFF.

The chain is built from TRBV4-1 and TRBJ2-1; 15 bases align to TRBD2. The trim removed 4 bases at V and 2 bases at J, leaving 9 bases unmatched. The CDR3 totals 19 residues. Per the germline V gene, CDR1 is MGHRA and CDR2 is YSYEKL. The CDR3 nucleotides read TGCGCCAGCAGCCTAGGACTAGCGGGAGGGCCTAGAACCTACAATGAGCAGTTCTTC. This gives the protein CASSLGLAGGPRTYNEQFF.

V usage is TRBV5-1 and J usage is TRBJ2-5, with a possible D match to TRBD1 (6 bases). This CDR3 region has 14 residues. CDR1 and CDR2 (germline): SGHRS, YFSETQ. V was cut by 0 bases and J by 5 bases, with 11 bases left in between. CDR3 DNA: TGCGCCAGCAGCTTGGAAGGGGGAATGGAGACCCAGTACTTC. It yields the protein CASSLEGGMETQYF. The entire variable domain, with the rest obtained from reference TRBV5-1 and TRBJ2-5, is as follows: KAGVTQTPRYLIKTRGQQVTLSCSPISGHRSVSWYQQTPGQGLQFLFEYFSETQRNKGNFPGRFSGRQFSNSRSEMNVSTLELGDSALYLCASSLEGGMETQYFGPGTRLLVL.

The chain links TRBV29-1 to TRBJ2-3, with D possibly being TRBD1 or TRBD2 (5 bases each). V was shortened by 8 bases and J by 3 bases, with 15 bases between the two germline ends. Germline V gives CDR1 SQVTM, CDR2 ANQGSEA. CDR3 length: 13 amino acids. CDR3 sequence (DNA): TGCAGCACAGGTGGCGGGTTAACAGATACGCAGTATTTT. Translation gives CSTGGGLTDTQYF.

This clone came up a few times. This chain connects TRBV5-4 to TRBJ2-5; weak D call: TRBD2 (5 bases). CDR3 length: 13 amino acids. Per the germline V gene, CDR1 is SGHNT and CDR2 is YYREEE (reference sequence). V was trimmed by 4 bases and J by 3 bases, leaving 10 bases between them. The CDR3 reads CASSTGLEETQYF. As DNA, the CDR3 is TGTGCCAGCAGCACCGGACTGGAAGAGACCCAGTACTTC.

This clone occurred once. The genes are TRBV15 and TRBJ2-5; TRBD2 matches 10 bases. V trimming: 0 bases; J trimming: 4 bases; junction bases outside the gene matches: 2. Germline V CDR1 and CDR2: LNHNV, YYDKDF (reference sequence). The CDR3 loop spans 15 amino acids. CDR3 bases: TGTGCCACCAGCAGAGATAGCGGGAGGATAGAGACCCAGTACTTC. Translating it yields CATSRDSGRIETQYF.

The rearrangement uses TRBV7-2 and TRBJ2-7; possible D gene TRBD2, 6 bases. The germline gives CDR1 SGHTA, CDR2 FQGNSA. Trimming stripped 3 bases from V and 2 bases from J, with 11 bases between. This CDR3 comprises 14 residues. The CDR3 sequence: CASSFERVTYEQYF. The DNA of the CDR3 is TGTGCCAGCAGCTTTGAGCGGGTAACCTACGAGCAGTACTTC.

The rearrangement joins TRBV30 to TRBJ2-3, with a weak D call TRBD2 (6 bases). This CDR3 is 12 amino acids long. The germline V gene has CDR1 GTSNPN and CDR2 SVGIG (reference sequence). Trimming left V 4 bases short and J 6 bases short, with 11 bases between. CDR3 loop: CAWKLAGDTQYF. Written as DNA, the CDR3 is TGTGCCTGGAAACTTGCGGGGGATACGCAGTATTTT.

This clone was picked up a small number of times. This chain links TRBV18 with TRBJ1-5; tentative D call: TRBD1 (5 bases). CDR1 KGHSH and CDR2 LQKENI come from the germline V gene. Trimming cost V 3 bases and J 6 bases, with 12 bases left between them. This CDR3 region has 14 residues. The CDR3 loop reads CASSPSDTSQPQHF. The CDR3 coding sequence is TGTGCCAGCTCACCCTCGGACACCAGTCAGCCCCAGCATTTT.

This rearrangement joins TRBV18 to TRBJ1-4; D ambiguous. CDR1 is KGHSH and CDR2 is LQKENI in the germline V gene. This CDR3 is 16 amino acids long. V dropped 0 bases and J dropped 5 bases, with 13 bases sitting between them. The DNA of the CDR3 is TGTGCCAGCTCACCACCGGGCGGCAGCCAAAATGAAAAACTGTTTTTT. Amino acid sequence: CASSPPGGSQNEKLFF.

In this sample, this clone turned up once. This sample includes further DNA sequences coding for the same CDR3. The chain links TRBV28 to TRBJ2-1; TRBD2 aligns across 12 bases. CDR1 MDHEN and CDR2 SYDVKM come from the germline V gene. The ends lost 5 bases at V and 6 bases at J; junction bases unmatched: 2. This CDR3 region has 14 residues. CDR3 sequence: CASSLAGGPNEQFF. CDR3 nucleotides: TGTGCCAGCAGTCTAGCGGGAGGGCCCAATGAGCAGTTCTTC.

On this clone itself: At one boundary the junction diverges from the germline segment, which might be a read error. CDR3 in amino acids: CASSVVRDRMLSAF. The CDR3 DNA sequence: TGTGCCAGCAGCGTAGTTCGGGACAGGATGCTATCTGCCTTC. The chain links TRBV9 to TRBJ1-2, with 8 bases lining up with TRBD1. The CDR3 has 14 residues. CDR1 is SGDLS, CDR2 YYNGEE, per germline.

The chain uses TRBV29-1 and TRBJ2-5; TRBD2 aligns across 7 bases. Trimming at V came to 7 bases and at J to 2 bases, leaving 13 bases not matched to a gene. The CDR3 is made up of 15 amino acids. Germline values: CDR1 SQVTM, CDR2 ANQGSEA. CDR3 loop: CSAAGVAGEQETQYF. The CDR3 DNA follows: TGCAGCGCCGCCGGAGTTGCGGGGGAGCAAGAGACCCAGTACTTC.

The V call is TRBV7-8, the J call TRBJ2-7; D is possibly TRBD2 (6 bases). The CDR3 sequence is 13 residues long. V lost 5 bases and J lost 2, with 10 bases in between. Germline lookup yields CDR1 SGHVS and CDR2 FQNEAQ. In DNA, the CDR3 is TGTGCCAGCAGCGGCGCGGGGCCCTACGAGCAGTACTTC. It translates to CASSGAGPYEQYF. Looking up the rest from reference TRBV7-8 and TRBJ2-7 gives the full variable domain: GAGVSQSPRYKVAKRGQDVALRCDPISGHVSLFWYQQALGQGPEFLTYFQNEAQLDKSGLPSDRFFAERPEGSVSTLKIQRTQQEDSAVYLCASSGAGPYEQYFGPGTRLTVT.

The chain is built from TRBV28 and TRBJ2-1; 8 bases are a match to TRBD2. V dropped 5 bases and J dropped 6; count of bases not matched to a gene: 9. This CDR3 spans 15 amino acids. The germline V gene encodes CDR1 MDHEN and CDR2 SYDVKM. The CDR3 DNA reads as TGTGCCAGCAGTCCGGGGGGGTTTGTCGTCAATGAGCAGTTCTTC. This encodes CASSPGGFVVNEQFF.

DNA for the CDR3: TGTGCCAGCAGTTGGGGAGGGCAGGAGACCCAGTACTTC. Encoded protein: CASSWGGQETQYF. This chain uses TRBV27 with TRBJ2-5, with 7 nucleotides matching TRBD2. V lost 4 bases to trimming and J lost 5 bases; unmatched junction nucleotides: 4. This CDR3 contains 13 residues. Germline CDR1 and CDR2: MNHEY and SMNVEV (reference sequence).

The CDR3 coding sequence is TGTGCCAGCAGGGCTGAGTGGAGAAGCACAGATACGCAGTATTTT. This gives the protein CASRAEWRSTDTQYF. The V call is TRBV27, the J call TRBJ2-3; D remains unclear. The CDR3 length is 15 residues. CDR1 is MNHEY and CDR2 is SMNVEV in the germline V gene (reference sequence). V was cut by 6 bases and J by 0 bases, with 13 bases left in between.

The chain is built from TRBV5-1 and TRBJ2-1; no reliable D call. This CDR3 is 14 amino acids long. V dropped 3 bases and J dropped 2 bases, with 9 bases sitting between them. The germline CDR1 and CDR2 sequences are SGHRS and YFSETQ. CDR3 DNA: TGCGCCAGCAGCTCCCGACAAGCCTACAATGAGCAGTTCTTC. Encoded protein: CASSSRQAYNEQFF. The full variable domain, completed using reference TRBV5-1 and TRBJ2-1, is KAGVTQTPRYLIKTRGQQVTLSCSPISGHRSVSWYQQTPGQGLQFLFEYFSETQRNKGNFPGRFSGRQFSNSRSEMNVSTLELGDSALYLCASSSRQAYNEQFFGPGTRLTVL.

The chain is built from TRBV4-2 and TRBJ1-5; D is uncertain. The germline V gene encodes CDR1 LGHNA and CDR2 YNFKEQ. The CDR3 runs to 13 residues. The V gene lost 0 bases and the J gene lost 5 bases, with 5 bases spanning the gap. CDR3 protein: CASSQDFDQPQHF. Written as DNA, the CDR3 is TGTGCCAGCAGCCAAGATTTCGATCAGCCCCAGCATTTT.

V is TRBV7-2 and J is TRBJ2-7; 7 bases align to TRBD1. Germline-derived CDR1 and CDR2 are SGHTA and FQGNSA. With 5 bases clipped from V and 5 bases from J, the junction kept 9 bases outside the gene matches. The CDR3 totals 14 residues. The CDR3 DNA follows: TGTGCCAGCAGCCGAGACAGGGCCGTAAACGAGCAGTACTTC. Its protein product is CASSRDRAVNEQYF.

V gene TRBV5-8 combines with J gene TRBJ2-7, with no clear D. The CDR3 spans 15 residues. Per the germline V gene, CDR1 is SGHTS and CDR2 is YDEGEE. Trimming stripped 0 bases from V and 4 bases from J, with 14 bases between. The CDR3 nucleotides are TGTGCCAGCAGCTTGGGGCGACGGATAAATTACGAGCAGTACTTC. Its translation: CASSLGRRINYEQYF.

This clone turned up a few times. V gene TRBV23-1 combines with J gene TRBJ1-1; D is ambiguous. TRBV23-1 is labeled an ORF, and its function is uncertain. CDR3 length: 12 amino acids. V was pared by 0 bases and J by 7 bases, with 6 bases between. CDR3: CASSQSRCEAFF. DNA for the CDR3: TGCGCCAGCAGTCAATCCCGTTGTGAAGCTTTCTTT.

There are a few counts of this clone. CDR3 DNA: TGTGCCTCCCGGGACAGGGGGGGCACTGAAGCTTTCTTT. It codes for CASRDRGGTEAFF. The rearrangement links TRBV15 to TRBJ1-1; TRBD1 agrees at 11 bases. Germline CDR1 and CDR2: LNHNV and YYDKDF (reference sequence). This CDR3 has 13 amino acids. V dropped 11 bases and J dropped 4; count of bases not matched to a gene: 6.

A remark on this clone: The sample contains more than one DNA sequence encoding this CDR3. This chain links TRBV29-1 with TRBJ1-1; no clear D. Germline CDR1 SQVTM, CDR2 ANQGSEA. There are 11 residues in the CDR3. V was shortened by 4 bases and J by 0 bases, with 3 bases between the two germline ends. The DNA of the CDR3 is TGCAGCGTTGGGATGAACACTGAAGCTTTCTTT. Translating gives CSVGMNTEAFF.

The chain couples TRBV30 to TRBJ2-7; TRBD2 agrees at 7 bases. The CDR3 has 14 amino acids. Germline V lookup: CDR1 GTSNPN, CDR2 SVGIG (reference sequence). With V trimmed by 0 bases and J by 0 bases, 2 bases remained unmatched. CDR3 loop: CAWSVLALSYEQYF. Here the CDR3 DNA reads TGTGCCTGGAGTGTACTAGCGCTCTCCTACGAGCAGTACTTC.

This clone has a handful of counts. The chain links TRBV9 to TRBJ2-5; D not certain. Per germline, CDR1 SGDLS and CDR2 YYNGEE. The CDR3 is 13 amino acids. V was cut by 3 bases and J by 4 bases, with 10 bases left in between. CDR3 region: CASSGYAGETQYF. As DNA, the CDR3 is TGTGCCAGCAGCGGTTATGCTGGAGAGACCCAGTACTTC.

The rearrangement joins TRBV10-3 to TRBJ1-5; D uncertain. The V and J ends lost 5 bases and 7 bases respectively, with 9 bases between them. Looked up from germline, CDR1 is ENHRY and CDR2 is SYGVKD. CDR3 length equals 12 residues. As DNA, the CDR3 is TGTGCCATCAGTCAAGAGGGCCAGCCCCAGCATTTT. Encoded protein: CAISQEGQPQHF.

The chain is built from TRBV11-2 and TRBJ2-1; TRBD2 aligns across 7 bases. The J segment lost 0 bases and the V segment lost 7 bases, leaving 6 bases of the junction unmatched. The germline V gene has CDR1 SGHAT and CDR2 FQNNGV. The CDR3 loop spans 15 amino acids. This chain's CDR3 is CASTLGGSSYNEQFF. The CDR3 DNA reads as TGTGCCAGCACCCTGGGGGGGAGCTCCTACAATGAGCAGTTCTTC.

This chain uses TRBV25-1 with TRBJ2-7; D is possibly TRBD2 (5 bases). V lost 6 bases, J lost 6 bases, and 21 bases lay in between. In germline, CDR1 is MGHDK, CDR2 SYGVNS. The CDR3 totals 15 residues. For the CDR3, the DNA is TGTGCCAGCAGCCCCGCTGGTACTAGGGCGGGCGAGCAGTACTTC. Residues: CASSPAGTRAGEQYF.